One sample yielded the 27 T cell receptor beta chains listed below, sequenced in a study of cytomegalovirus exposure and HLA in healthy donors. Produced via immunoSEQ multiplex PCR; TCRdb's table is partial and in-frame only. The sample has tens of thousands of clones, roughly 84% seen once. Material: PBMCs. The receptors were gathered from a woman younger than 30 in good health and CMV-seropositive.

This sequence joins TRBV5-1 and TRBJ1-4; D ambiguous. Trimming shortened V by 9 bases and J by 0 bases, and 9 bases separated the two germline ends. This CDR3 has 13 residues. The germline gives CDR1 SGHRS, CDR2 YFSETQ. CDR3 region: CATRGTTNEKLFF. The CDR3 coding sequence is TGCGCCACCCGAGGAACAACTAATGAAAAACTGTTTTTT.

V and J are TRBV4-3 and TRBJ2-5; tentatively, D is TRBD1 (5 bases). The V end lost 7 bases, the J end lost 5 bases, and 20 bases lay between the germline ends. The CDR3 has 15 amino acids. CDR1 is LGHNA and CDR2 is YSLEER in the germline V gene. CDR3: CASTTSRTPGETQYF. For the CDR3, the DNA is TGCGCCAGCACCACAAGCCGGACCCCAGGGGAGACCCAGTACTTC.

This clone came up a few times. The rearrangement joins TRBV29-1 to TRBJ1-4; 7 positions agree with TRBD1. Per the germline V gene, CDR1 is SQVTM and CDR2 is ANQGSEA. V lost 8 bases and J lost 3; bases outside the gene matches: 9. The CDR3 totals 14 residues. CDR3 region: CSLHRGLSNEKLFF. The CDR3 region has the DNA TGCAGCCTTCATAGGGGGCTCTCTAATGAAAAACTGTTTTTT.

V and J are TRBV4-2 and TRBJ2-3, with 13 bases aligning to TRBD2. CDR3 length: 17 residues. V gave up 4 bases and J gave up 2 bases; unmatched junction bases: 6. Per germline, CDR1 LGHNA and CDR2 YNFKEQ. This CDR3 is CASSPTSGGPDTDTQYF. For the CDR3, the DNA is TGTGCCAGCAGCCCGACTAGCGGGGGGCCCGACACAGATACGCAGTATTTT.

J is TRBJ1-1 and V is TRBV6-5; D possibly corresponds to TRBD1 (6 bases). The CDR3 has 15 amino acids. Deletions cut 2 bases from V and 10 bases from J, with 20 bases between. CDR1 MNHEY and CDR2 SVGAGI come from the germline V gene. The CDR3: CASSYGGHGGLVAFF. In nucleotides, the CDR3 is TGTGCCAGCAGTTACGGGGGACACGGCGGTTTAGTAGCTTTCTTT.

This clone was seen only once. This chain joins TRBV7-2 and TRBJ1-6; TRBD1 agrees at 7 bases. The CDR3 extends over 15 amino acids. V trimming: 2 bases; J trimming: 8 bases; junction bases outside the gene matches: 6. Germline values: CDR1 SGHTA, CDR2 FQGNSA. CDR3 sequence reads: CASSLRQGGDSPLHF. The CDR3 DNA follows: TGTGCCAGCAGCTTAAGACAGGGAGGCGATTCACCCCTCCACTTT.

This sequence joins TRBV2 and TRBJ2-1; D may be TRBD2 (5 bases). Germline assignment: CDR1 SNHLY and CDR2 FYNNEI. The CDR3 has 12 residues. V lost 2 bases and J lost 10, with 9 bases in between. The CDR3 protein is CASSEREFEQFF. The CDR3 region has the DNA TGTGCCAGCAGTGAAAGGGAGTTCGAGCAGTTCTTC.

The chain uses TRBV5-4 and TRBJ2-5, with TRBD2 matching 12 bases. Losses at the gene ends were 0 bases for V and 3 bases for J; bases not matched to a gene: 3. Germline V gives CDR1 SGHNT, CDR2 YYREEE (reference sequence). The CDR3 extends over 16 amino acids. CDR3 residues: CASSLGLAGGEETQYF. In nucleotides, the CDR3 is TGTGCCAGCAGCTTGGGGCTAGCGGGGGGGGAAGAGACCCAGTACTTC.

The rearrangement uses TRBV10-3 and TRBJ1-2; a possible D gene is TRBD1 (6 bases). The V end lost 10 bases, the J end lost 7 bases, and 16 bases lay between the germline ends. From germline, CDR1 is ENHRY and CDR2 SYGVKD. CDR3 size: 12 residues. In nucleotides, the CDR3 is TGTGCCACCGGGGGGGGCGCGGGTGGCTACACCTTC. It is translated as CATGGGAGGYTF.

This clone has ten or more counts. The germline gene is not matched at one end of the junction; a read error may be the cause. CDR3 nucleotide sequence: TGTGCCAGCAGTTACCAGAGGTTCTCCCACGAGCAGTACTTC. Its protein product is CASSYQRFSHEQYF. This rearrangement joins TRBV6-5 to TRBJ2-7; no clear D gene. Germline V lookup: CDR1 MNHEY, CDR2 SVGAGI. The CDR3 runs 14 residues.

The J gene is TRBJ2-6, the V gene TRBV18; no clear D. This CDR3 has 15 residues. Germline values: CDR1 KGHSH, CDR2 LQKENI. V lost 2 bases, J lost 4 bases, and 9 bases lay in between. This CDR3 is CASSPTSSGANVLTF. As DNA, the CDR3 is TGTGCCAGCTCACCAACAAGTAGCGGGGCCAACGTCCTGACTTTC.

The chain has TRBV9 and TRBJ1-1; tentatively, D is TRBD1 (5 bases). This CDR3 has 12 amino acids. CDR1 and CDR2 (germline): SGDLS, YYNGEE. The germline V and J ends were trimmed by 7 bases and 4 bases, with 11 bases remaining between them. CDR3 nucleotides: TGTGCCAGCCAGGGCCATCTCACTGAAGCTTTCTTT. The encoded protein is CASQGHLTEAFF.

The chain joins TRBV4-1 to TRBJ2-2; D is unclear. Germline lookup yields CDR1 MGHRA and CDR2 YSYEKL. CDR3 length: 13 residues. The ends were cut back, 3 bases at V and 3 bases at J, with 5 bases in the middle. CDR3 loop: CASSHPDTGELFF. As DNA, the CDR3 is TGCGCCAGCAGCCATCCGGACACCGGGGAGCTGTTTTTT.

V gene TRBV28 combines with J gene TRBJ1-2; D unclear. The CDR3 runs to 14 residues. Germline CDR1 MDHEN, CDR2 SYDVKM. Trimming removed 10 bases from V and 1 base from J, with 16 bases in between. CDR3 residues: CATGGRVDNYGYTF. CDR3 sequence (DNA): TGTGCCACCGGTGGGAGGGTCGATAACTATGGCTACACCTTC.

The chain has TRBV6-5 and TRBJ2-5, with no clear D. The CDR3 has 15 residues. V lost 7 bases and J 5 bases, leaving 20 bases between the germline ends. Germline V gene sequence: CDR1 MNHEY, CDR2 SVGAGI. The CDR3 coding sequence is TGTGCCAGCACGAAGTCGAATCCAGCGTCGGAGACCCAGTACTTC. Translating it yields CASTKSNPASETQYF.

This sequence joins TRBV5-1 and TRBJ2-5, with a possible D match to TRBD1 (5 bases). CDR1 and CDR2 (germline): SGHRS, YFSETQ. Trimming left V 0 bases short and J 3 bases short, with 9 bases between. The CDR3 runs 14 residues. The CDR3 coding sequence is TGCGCCAGCAGCTTGGGACAGCACGAAGAGACCCAGTACTTC. Protein: CASSLGQHEETQYF. The full variable domain, its missing parts supplied by reference TRBV5-1 and TRBJ2-5, is KAGVTQTPRYLIKTRGQQVTLSCSPISGHRSVSWYQQTPGQGLQFLFEYFSETQRNKGNFPGRFSGRQFSNSRSEMNVSTLELGDSALYLCASSLGQHEETQYFGPGTRLLVL.

This clone was picked up one time. CDR3 coding DNA: TGTGCCAGCAGCTTAGATCATTGGCAGGCGCGCTCCTACGAGCAGTACTTC. Its translation is CASSLDHWQARSYEQYF. The chain is built from TRBV11-2 and TRBJ2-7; D is ambiguous. The V end was cut by 0 bases, the J end by 0 bases, with 15 bases between. The CDR3 totals 17 residues. The germline CDR1 and CDR2 sequences are SGHAT and FQNNGV.

This sequence joins TRBV6-5 and TRBJ2-3; unclear D gene. Germline lookup yields CDR1 MNHEY and CDR2 SVGAGI. CDR3 length: 13 residues. The ends were cut back, 0 bases at V and 4 bases at J, with 5 bases in the middle. In DNA form, the CDR3 reads TGTGCCAGCAGTTACTCACGGGCAGATACGCAGTATTTT. It encodes CASSYSRADTQYF.

This clone was found once. The rearrangement joins TRBV19 to TRBJ1-1; D unclear. Deletions cut 1 base from V and 4 bases from J, with 4 bases between. The CDR3 has 12 residues. Germline V lookup: CDR1 LNHDA, CDR2 SQIVND (reference sequence). CDR3 bases: TGTGCCAGTAGTATAGGGAGCACTGAAGCTTTCTTT. Translated: CASSIGSTEAFF.

This clone has a single count. This chain uses TRBV6-5 with TRBJ2-5; D unresolved. This CDR3 has 14 residues. Trimming removed 6 bases at V and 2 bases at J, with 13 bases between. Looked up from germline, CDR1 is MNHEY and CDR2 is SVGAGI. The CDR3 DNA is TGTGCCAGCAGGTATCAAGAGCGTCAAGAGACCCAGTACTTC. Its protein is CASRYQERQETQYF.

The chain has TRBV7-6 and TRBJ2-4; TRBD1 matches at 12 bases. Trimming removed 1 base from V and 0 bases from J; junction bases left unmatched: 10. There are 20 residues in the CDR3. CDR1 is SGHVS, CDR2 FNYEAQ, per germline. The CDR3 sequence: CASSLEGTGGGRLAKNIQYF. CDR3 bases: TGTGCCAGCAGCTTAGAGGGGACAGGGGGCGGGCGACTAGCCAAAAACATTCAGTACTTC. The variable domain in full, completed from reference TRBV7-6 and TRBJ2-4, reads GAGVSQSPRYKVTKRGQDVALRCDPISGHVSLYWYRQALGQGPEFLTYFNYEAQQDKSGLPNDRFSAERPEGSISTLTIQRTEQRDSAMYRCASSLEGTGGGRLAKNIQYFGAGTRLSVL.

The chain employs TRBV20-1 and TRBJ1-2, with D uncertain. Trimming pared 6 bases from V and 4 bases from J, leaving 9 bases between. Germline V CDR1 and CDR2: DFQATT, SNEGSKA (reference sequence). CDR3 length: 11 amino acids. Here the CDR3 DNA reads TGCAGTGCCGCTAACAGCTATGGCTACACCTTC. This translates into CSAANSYGYTF.

The V and J genes are TRBV6-5 and TRBJ1-2; TRBD1 agrees at 12 bases. Per the germline V gene, CDR1 is MNHEY and CDR2 is SVGAGI. The CDR3 contains 12 residues. V shed 5 bases and J 13 bases; nucleotides not matched to a gene: 5. CDR3 in amino acids: CASSKGQGAATF. CDR3 bases: TGTGCCAGCAGTAAGGGACAGGGGGCCGCCACCTTC.

The rearrangement joins TRBV6-1 to TRBJ2-3, with 7 bases that match TRBD1. The CDR3 runs 14 residues. Germline CDR1 MNHNS, CDR2 SASEGT. CDR3 sequence (DNA): TGTGCGACTTACTCAGGACAGGGCACAGATACGCAGTATTTT. The encoded protein is CATYSGQGTDTQYF.

This clone was picked up one time. The chain combines TRBV15 with TRBJ1-2, with D possibly matching TRBD1 (5 bases). The CDR3 runs 13 residues. In germline, CDR1 is LNHNV, CDR2 YYDKDF (reference sequence). Trimming removed 1 base from V and 2 bases from J, with 5 bases in between. The CDR3 region has the DNA TGTGCCACCAGCAGAGCAGGGAACTATGGCTACACCTTC. It encodes CATSRAGNYGYTF. Together with reference TRBV15 and TRBJ1-2, the CDR3 gives the full variable domain: DAMVIQNPRYQVTQFGKPVTLSCSQTLNHNVMYWYQQKSSQAPKLLFHYYDKDFNNEADTPDNFQSRRPNTSFCFLDIRSPGLGDTAMYLCATSRAGNYGYTFGSGTRLTVV.

The V and J genes are TRBV6-9 and TRBJ1-2, with a weak D call TRBD1 (5 bases). The V and J ends lost 6 bases and 6 bases respectively, with 20 bases between them. Per the germline V gene, CDR1 is MNHGY and CDR2 is SVAAGI. The CDR3 runs 15 residues. CDR3 bases: TGTGCCAGCAGCCCTACCAAGGGGTTTCTTCATGGCTACACCTTC. This gives the protein CASSPTKGFLHGYTF.

The gene calls are TRBV30 and TRBJ2-1; 14 nucleotides align to TRBD2. The CDR3 runs to 15 residues. V lost 5 bases, J lost 9 bases, and 9 bases stayed unmatched. The germline V gene encodes CDR1 GTSNPN and CDR2 SVGIG (reference sequence). The CDR3 sequence is CAWEPGLAGGPEQFF. The CDR3 coding sequence is TGTGCCTGGGAACCCGGACTAGCGGGGGGTCCTGAGCAGTTCTTC.